This T cell receptor (beta chain) comes out of a study of cytomegalovirus exposure and HLA in healthy donors. The study, taken as a whole, reports: According to a later analysis, most TCR beta chains associated with CMV appeared HLA-restricted. Follow-up analysis later connected one missense variant in DCLRE1C with trimming of TCR beta V- and J-genes. It was reported that the classifier diagnosed cytomegalovirus status with high specificity and sensitivity in both the original and validation cohorts.

The PCR made use of 60 Vbeta and 13 Jbeta primers. The repertoire was sequenced with immunoSEQ multiplex PCR; TCRdb's copy has only in-frame clones and lacks some. The table includes some 150,000 clones, approximately 75% detected once. V lost 0 bases, J lost 3 bases, and 8 bases lay in between. The germline gives CDR1 SNHLY, CDR2 FYNNEI. The CDR3 runs to 14 residues. This clone was observed a handful of times. Its antigen is currently unknown. Sequenced sample: PBMCs. This chain joins TRBV2 and TRBJ1-1; TRBD1 might be the D (5 bases). The sequence was collected from a young man in good health and CMV-seropositive. CDR3 bases: TGTGCCAGCAGTGAAGCCGGGGGGGACACTGAAGCTTTCTTT. This sequence encodes CASSEAGGDTEAFF.